The rows below give T cell receptor beta chains drawn from one sample of a study of blood T cell repertoires in COVID-19. Assay used: immunoSEQ multiplex PCR; TCRdb lists only in-frame clones, some missing. The repertoire holds a few hundred thousand clones, 86% seen once, with about 3% in the top ten. Sequences were obtained from peripheral blood. Every receptor here comes from a woman in her twenties or thirties with active or convalescent COVID-19. Each CDR3 is given with its conserved first and last residue. D genes are given only for firm matches. Only some rows state a clone size, as once, few, many or a class for expanded clones.

size,D,V,J,DNA,CDR3
.,.,TRBV11-3,TRBJ1-3,TGTGCCAGCAGCTTAGGTAGCGGAAACACCATATATTTT,CASSLGSGNTIYF
.,TRBD2,TRBV5-4,TRBJ2-3,TGTGCCAGCAGCAAGACCCTAGCGGGGGCTAGCACAGATACGCAGTATTTT,CASSKTLAGASTDTQYF
.,TRBD1,TRBV7-3,TRBJ2-7,TGTGCCAGCAGCTTAAAGGACAGGGGGCGAACCGAGCAGTACTTC,CASSLKDRGRTEQYF
few,TRBD1,TRBV7-9,TRBJ1-6,TGTGCCAGCAGCTTAAATCTCCAGGGGGCGTCGTATAATTCACCCCTCCACTTT,CASSLNLQGASYNSPLHF
.,.,TRBV19,TRBJ2-7,TGTGCCAGTAGTATTGGGGCAGGGTACTCCTACGAGCAGTACTTC,CASSIGAGYSYEQYF
.,.,TRBV3-1/TRBV3-2,TRBJ1-6,TGTGCCAGCAGCCGAACGGGTTCACCCCTCCACTTT,CASSRTGSPLHF
.,.,TRBV7-3,TRBJ1-2,TGTGCCAGCAGCATGGAAGGGGTCGGCTACACCTTC,CASSMEGVGYTF
few,.,TRBV6-2/TRBV6-3,TRBJ1-6,TGTGCCAGCAGCCACCTTGGGGACATCTATTCACCCCTCCACTTT,CASSHLGDIYSPLHF
.,TRBD1,TRBV19,TRBJ1-5,TGTGCCAGTAGTAACAGGGGAGATCAGCCCCAGCATTTT,CASSNRGDQPQHF
.,.,TRBV5-8,TRBJ1-2,TGTGCCAGCACGCCGAGGGATAACTATGGCTACACCTTC,CASTPRDNYGYTF
.,TRBD2,TRBV9,TRBJ2-7,TGTGCCAGCAGCTCCAGGTTAGCGGGGGTGATAAACGAGCAGTACTTC,CASSSRLAGVINEQYF
.,.,TRBV10-1,TRBJ2-5,TGCGCCAACCTTCGAGGCAGATACTTGAAGTACCAAGAGACCCAGTACTTC,CANLRGRYLKYQETQYF
.,.,TRBV9,TRBJ1-1,TGTGCCAGCAGCGTAGATCTGTTAACTGACACTGAAGCTTTCTTT,CASSVDLLTDTEAFF
.,.,TRBV6-6,TRBJ2-1,TGTGCCAGCAGTTACCTCCTAAAAGTCGACAATGAGCAGTTCTTC,CASSYLLKVDNEQFF
.,TRBD1,TRBV18,TRBJ1-5,TGTGCCAGCTCACCAGGGACAGGGCGCAATGTTCAGCCCCAGCATTTT,CASSPGTGRNVQPQHF
.,TRBD1,TRBV5-6,TRBJ1-4,TGTGCCAGCAGCTTGGGTGGGACAGTTGCAACTAATGAAAAACTGTTTTTT,CASSLGGTVATNEKLFF
.,TRBD2,TRBV9,TRBJ2-3,TGTGCCAGCAGCGCCCTCGGGGCGGGGGGTAGCACAGATACGCAGTATTTT,CASSALGAGGSTDTQYF
.,.,TRBV3-1/TRBV3-2,TRBJ1-2,TGTGCCAGCAGCCTGCGGACAGTTGGACGGGATGGCTACACCTTC,CASSLRTVGRDGYTF
.,TRBD1,TRBV3-1/TRBV3-2,TRBJ2-3,TGTGCCAGCAGCCAACACTTTCCGGGACAGGGGGTAGATACGCAGTATTTT,CASSQHFPGQGVDTQYF
.,.,TRBV21-1,TRBJ2-1,TGTGCCAGCAGCAAAGCAGAACAGGGACTAGCTTGCGATGAGCAGTTCTTC,CASSKAEQGLACDEQFF
.,.,TRBV5-6,TRBJ2-1,TGTGCCAGCAGCTTTACGAGGGAGCAGTTCTTC,CASSFTREQFF
once,TRBD1,TRBV18,TRBJ1-1,TGTGCCAGCTCACCATCTGGGACAGGGACTATGAACACTGAAGCTTTCTTT,CASSPSGTGTMNTEAFF
once,.,TRBV7-2,TRBJ1-4,TGTGCCAGCAGCTTACGGGACACGGGGGGTGAAAAACTGTTTTTT,CASSLRDTGGEKLFF
.,TRBD1,TRBV7-2,TRBJ2-1,TGTGCCAGCAGCCGGGACAGGGCGAACAATGAGCAGTTCTTC,CASSRDRANNEQFF
.,.,TRBV4-1,TRBJ2-1,TGCGCCAGCAGCCACCCTGGACAGTCACACCAAATATACAATGAGCAGTTCTTC,CASSHPGQSHQIYNEQFF
.,TRBD2,TRBV2,TRBJ2-3,TGTGCCAGCAGTGATAATCGGGGGGGAGGCACAGATACGCAGTATTTT,CASSDNRGGGTDTQYF
.,.,TRBV7-2,TRBJ2-3,TGTGCCAGCGGACAGTCAGGGACTACGCAGTATTTT,CASGQSGTTQYF
.,.,TRBV29-1,TRBJ2-1,TGCAGCGTTGAAGATGGCAGGGCCACTGAGCAGTTCTTC,CSVEDGRATEQFF
.,.,TRBV19,TRBJ1-1,TGTGCCAGTAGTCGGAACAAAAGGACAGCGGGGAGTACTGAAGCTTTCTTT,CASSRNKRTAGSTEAFF
.,.,TRBV24-1,TRBJ1-2,TGTGCCACCAGTGACCCCGGACAATATGGCTACACCTTC,CATSDPGQYGYTF
.,.,TRBV6-2/TRBV6-3,TRBJ1-2,TGTGCCAGCAGTTATCCGGGGGATCGACTCTATGGCTACACCTTC,CASSYPGDRLYGYTF
.,TRBD1,TRBV7-2,TRBJ1-6,TGTGCCAGCAGCTTAGTCGGACAGGGGGAAGGTTCACCCCTCCACTTT,CASSLVGQGEGSPLHF
.,.,TRBV30,TRBJ1-6,TGTGCCTGGAGTGTACAGACAGCCATTTTAGGGACACCCCTCCACTTT,CAWSVQTAILGTPLHF
.,TRBD2,TRBV7-2,TRBJ2-1,TGTGCCAGCAGCTTAGGCGGGGGGACCAATGAGCAGTTCTTC,CASSLGGGTNEQFF
.,TRBD1,TRBV28,TRBJ1-3,TGTGCCAGCAGCGGACCGCCGCGACAGGGCCCTCTTCACTCTGGAAACACCATATATTTT,CASSGPPRQGPLHSGNTIYF
.,TRBD1,TRBV7-2,TRBJ1-1,TGTGCCAGCAGCTACATCCGGGACAGGGGCACTGAAGCTTTCTTT,CASSYIRDRGTEAFF
.,TRBD1,TRBV15,TRBJ1-6,TGTGCCACCAGCAGAGACTCTACCGGGACAGGGGATTCACCCCTCCACTTT,CATSRDSTGTGDSPLHF
.,TRBD1,TRBV5-1,TRBJ1-2,TGCGCCAGCAGCCCTACACAGGGGGGGGTCTATGGCTACACCTTC,CASSPTQGGVYGYTF
.,.,TRBV25-1,TRBJ1-1,TGTGCCAGCATCGACGACAGGAACACTGAAGCTTTCTTT,CASIDDRNTEAFF
.,.,TRBV7-8,TRBJ1-5,TGTGCCAGCAGCGGAGTCGGGGGGGCGCATCAAGGCCAGCATTTT,CASSGVGGAHQGQHF
once,.,TRBV6-5,TRBJ1-2,TGTGCCAGCAGCCTAGCGGGCGGGAACTATGGCTACACCTTC,CASSLAGGNYGYTF
.,TRBD1,TRBV29-1,TRBJ1-2,TGCAGCGTTGAAGATAGGGACAGGGGGGCCTATGGCTACACCTTC,CSVEDRDRGAYGYTF
once,.,TRBV28,TRBJ1-2,TGTGCCAGCGGAGACAGCTTCTATGGCTACACCTTC,CASGDSFYGYTF
.,TRBD1,TRBV18,TRBJ1-6,TGTGCCAGCTCACCTCGGGACAGGACCTATAATTCACCCCTCCACTTT,CASSPRDRTYNSPLHF
.,.,TRBV4-1,TRBJ2-7,TGCGCCAGCAGCCAAGATCACGGCGGCGAGCAGTACTTC,CASSQDHGGEQYF
few,.,TRBV6-2/TRBV6-3,TRBJ1-2,TGTGCCAGCAGTTACTCCCCTGACAGAGCATATGGCTACACCTTC,CASSYSPDRAYGYTF
.,.,TRBV2,TRBJ1-2,TGTGCCAGCAGTGACCAGACTAACTATGGCTACACCTTC,CASSDQTNYGYTF
.,.,TRBV12-3/TRBV12-4,TRBJ1-2,TGTGCCAGCACGTCAGGGGCTATCGGCTACACCTTC,CASTSGAIGYTF
.,.,TRBV3-1/TRBV3-2,TRBJ1-2,TGTGCCAGCAGCCACCCCCGAGGCGGTGGCTACACCTTC,CASSHPRGGGYTF
.,.,TRBV28,TRBJ1-2,TGTGCCAGCAGCGACAGCGATTCCTATGGCTACACCTTC,CASSDSDSYGYTF